The T cell receptor beta chain described here comes from a study of cytomegalovirus exposure and HLA in healthy donors. Researchers ran the PCR with 60 Vbeta and 13 Jbeta primers. The method was immunoSEQ multiplex PCR; TCRdb's version includes in-frame clones alone and lacks a portion of them. Its table records over 45,000 clones. The V end was cut by 0 bases, the J end by 2 bases, with 11 bases between. CDR3 length: 15 residues. Germline V CDR1 and CDR2: LNHNV, YYDKDF (reference sequence). The sequence derives from a woman aged 18-35 years in good health and CMV-seronegative. The V and J genes are TRBV15 and TRBJ2-7, with a tentative D call TRBD1 (5 bases). Material: PBMCs. Here the CDR3 reads CATSRDPGQTYEQYF. The CDR3 DNA is TGTGCCACCAGCAGAGATCCCGGACAAACCTACGAGCAGTACTTC. The full variable domain, rest sourced from reference TRBV15 and TRBJ2-7, is DAMVIQNPRYQVTQFGKPVTLSCSQTLNHNVMYWYQQKSSQAPKLLFHYYDKDFNNEADTPDNFQSRRPNTSFCFLDIRSPGLGDTAMYLCATSRDPGQTYEQYFGPGTRLTVT.